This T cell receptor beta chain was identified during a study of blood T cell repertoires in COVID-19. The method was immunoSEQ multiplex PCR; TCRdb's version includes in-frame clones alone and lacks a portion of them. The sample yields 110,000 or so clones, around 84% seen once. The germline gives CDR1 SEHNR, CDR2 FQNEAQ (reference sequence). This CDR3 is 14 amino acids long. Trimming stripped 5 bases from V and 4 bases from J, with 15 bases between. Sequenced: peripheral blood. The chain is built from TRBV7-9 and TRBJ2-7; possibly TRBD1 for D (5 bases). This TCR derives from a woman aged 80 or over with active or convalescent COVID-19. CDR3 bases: TGTGCCAGCAGCCCCGAATCACAGGTTTACGAGCAGTACTTC. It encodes CASSPESQVYEQYF.